The following is a T cell receptor (beta chain) sequence with its context. Based on frequency, this clonotype is considered medium-sized (0.01 to 0.1%); no count was recorded. The antigen this receptor binds is unknown. Multiplex PCR with a touch-down protocol amplified TRB rearrangements, with the TRB-A and TRB-B primer pools combined in a single tube. Illumina adapters and sample indices were added to the amplicons through two consecutive PCR reactions using Phusion HS II polymerase. The amplicons were gel-purified using the NucleoSpin Gel and PCR Clean-up kit, after which quantification was performed by Qubit and quality was checked on an Agilent 2100 Bioanalyzer. Libraries were sequenced on an Illumina MiSeq using 600-cycle, single-indexed, paired-end runs. Per the authors' processing: MiXCR version 2.1.12 with the default MiXCR reference library was used to align and assemble TRB reads. A clone was defined by each unique CDR3 nucleotide sequence, and analysis was restricted to productive sequences with at least two reads. Alpha-parameterized diversity profiles (alpha 0 to 5), including the Shannon (alpha 1) and Simpson (alpha 2) indices, were computed with an R script to assess repertoire diversity. Combinatorial TRB VJ usage was computed with the tcR package and compared between cohorts by principal component analysis with ade4. GLIPH was used to cluster TCRbeta CDR3s in pairs of cohorts matched for age and read depth, and a Wilcoxon test was used to compare cluster frequencies. Each CDR3 protein sequence appears as one entry after TCRdb reprocessed the reads, and no DNA is included. TCRdb, rather than the study authors, made the V and J calls. The table for this sample lists about 6,900 distinct CDR3 sequences. The ten top clones hold 7.5% to 10% of the sample.

Counted from cysteine to phenylalanine, this CDR3 has 16 amino acids. No DNA sequence was recorded. The germline V gene (reference sequence) provides CDR1 LNHDA and CDR2 SQIVND. The data originate from a study of T cell clusters in autoimmune cytopenias (dated by TCRdb to about 2019). Broadly, across the study: A mean age of around 52 years and a median age of around 60 years were recorded for the healthy donor controls, of whom about half of the roughly 45 were female. TRB sequencing reached a median depth of 51,575 reads per sample and yielded a median of 2,350 distinct TRB clonotypes per sample. Alongside healthy, CLL and autoimmune hepatitis controls, autoimmune cytopenia patients had their peripheral blood TRB and IGH repertoires sequenced at active disease and again during treatment follow-up. The goal of the study was to find out whether patients with autoimmune cytopenia have a disease-specific immune repertoire signature that could be used as a blood-based biomarker. For primary cytopenia, fewer than 30 age-matched healthy donors were used as controls, and for secondary cytopenia, roughly 13 age-matched CLL patients were used as controls. Autoimmune hepatitis repertoires were compared against about two dozen age- and sex-matched healthy donors. Study-level results and caveats: The T cell clusters were only ever defined in silico, so experimental validation of their functional role was still needed. The GLIPH analysis suggested a lack of physiological T cell clusters in primary autoimmune cytopenia patients, since some 50 clusters were exclusive to healthy donors whereas 15 to 20 were exclusive to patients. Healthy donors had almost three times as many exclusive TRB clusters as active autoimmune hepatitis patients, a finding consistent with an autoimmunity-wide signature. The TRB repertoire shifts, including less even repertoires in secondary cytopenia and CLL, mostly reflected lymphoma bias and not autoimmunity. The cluster-lack signature was not seen for secondary cytopenia versus CLL, apparently masked by the dominant lymphoma-associated repertoire.

For each sample, TRB amplification used around 260 ng of peripheral blood genomic DNA, equal to approximately 38,000 genome equivalents. These data are also associated with another study on T cell repertoires in aging, cancer and after chemotherapy. In that second paper, the authors write: Six donor age groups were covered, ranging from 30 or younger up to 70 or older, and each group contained at least three individuals. Healthy donor control TCR repertoires were recorded over several months to years and showed clear clonal overlap across re-sampling. The complete dataset included some 10 million TCR reads. Compared with age-matched healthy donors, untreated patients with either hematological or solid cancers had significantly lower TCR diversity in the blood along with higher clonality. In healthy donors, the decline in TCR diversity with age was mainly due to loss of richness, whereas in cancer patients loss of evenness also played a role. An increase in median generation probability over the chemotherapy interval was observed in both cancer cohorts, suggesting that the repertoire was reconstituted through rebound thymic output. It was noted by the authors that conclusions about immunological memory after chemotherapy cannot be drawn from the repertoire data. Peripheral blood TCR beta repertoires from healthy donors and cancer patients were profiled to examine immunoaging and T cell reconstitution after chemotherapy. Alongside 95 healthy donors serving as a reference group, the cohort included 200 to 250 cancer patients, of whom roughly 92 had hematological cancers and 124 had solid cancers. TRB sequences were processed with MiXCR versions 2.12 and 3.0.5. The repertoire metrics were Shannon diversity, evenness, clonality (calculated as one minus evenness), and diversity profiles parameterized by alpha from 0 to 5. Generation probabilities of clones in paired pre- and post-chemotherapy samples were computed with the IGoR algorithm.

Material for sequencing was peripheral blood. The V gene is TRBV19 and the J gene is TRBJ2-1; no DNA is available, so the TRBD2 call from TCRdb remains unchecked. The receptor comes from a human donor in good health. CDR3 region: CASELAGGPPKHEQFF. Beyond the CDR3, the reference TRBV19 and TRBJ2-1 genes provide the residues; the full variable domain reads: DGGITQSPKYLFRKEGQNVTLSCEQNLNHDAMYWYRQDPGQGLRLIYYSQIVNDFQKGDIAEGYSVSREKKESFPLTVTSAQKNPTAFYLCASELAGGPPKHEQFFGPGTRLTVL.